The 2 T cell receptor beta chains given below trace back to one sample, sequenced in a study of blood T cell repertoires in COVID-19. TCRdb's copy holds only in-frame clones and misses some; the assay was immunoSEQ multiplex PCR. The table includes more than 45,000 clones, over 80% detected once. The sequencing sample was made of peripheral blood. The receptors stem from a man aged 55 to 70 with acute or convalescent COVID-19.

The chain links TRBV28 to TRBJ1-5; 10 bases fit TRBD1. Germline lookup yields CDR1 MDHEN and CDR2 SYDVKM. CDR3 length: 16 residues. V shed 3 bases and J 5 bases; nucleotides not matched to a gene: 7. The CDR3 sequence is CASSLTGGLRDQPQHF. The CDR3 DNA follows: TGTGCCAGCAGTTTGACAGGGGGCTTGAGAGATCAGCCCCAGCATTTT.

Written as DNA, the CDR3 is TGTGCCAGCAGTCCCCTAGCGGACTCCTACAATGAGCAGTTCTTC. Its translation: CASSPLADSYNEQFF. This rearrangement joins TRBV6-2 or TRBV6-3 to TRBJ2-1, with TRBD2 matching 7 bases. V dropped 5 bases and J dropped 0; count of bases not matched to a gene: 4. The germline V gene encodes CDR1 MNHEY and CDR2 SVGEGT. CDR3 length: 15 residues.